A selection of T cell receptor beta chains follows, all from one sample in a study of cytomegalovirus exposure and HLA in healthy donors. Clones were read by immunoSEQ multiplex PCR, and TCRdb kept only the in-frame ones, dropping some. Here the sample spans about 120,000 clones, approximately 70% being singletons. The sample consisted of PBMCs. These receptors all stem from a woman aged 25 to 45 in good health and CMV-seronegative. Both conserved end residues are part of each CDR3. The order of the fields is J gene, clone size, D gene, V gene, CDR3 DNA, CDR3 protein. The D gene is left open where the match is weak. The size entry is marked missing in some rows and otherwise reads once, few, many or a size class.

j_call: TRBJ1-4
clone_size: few
d_call: TRBD1
v_call: TRBV4-3
cdr3_nt: TGCGCCAGCAGCCATCCTCCGGGGACAGCTCATAGCGCGGCTAATGAAAAACTGTTTTTT
cdr3_aa: CASSHPPGTAHSAANEKLFF

j_call: TRBJ1-2
clone_size: NA
d_call: NA
v_call: TRBV30
cdr3_nt: TGTGCCTGGAGGGGGAGGGCCTTCGAACATGGCTACACCTTC
cdr3_aa: CAWRGRAFEHGYTF

j_call: TRBJ1-5
clone_size: once
d_call: NA
v_call: TRBV30
cdr3_nt: TGTGCCTGCCGTGGGTCGGGATATAGCAATCAGCCCCAGCATTTT
cdr3_aa: CACRGSGYSNQPQHF

j_call: TRBJ1-1
clone_size: few
d_call: TRBD1
v_call: TRBV6-6
cdr3_nt: TGTGCCAGCAGCAGGACAGGGGGTATCATTGAAGCTTTCTTT
cdr3_aa: CASSRTGGIIEAFF

j_call: TRBJ2-1
clone_size: NA
d_call: TRBD2
v_call: TRBV6-5
cdr3_nt: TGTGCCAGCAGTTTAAATCTAGCGGGAGGGCGGAATGAGCAGTTCTTC
cdr3_aa: CASSLNLAGGRNEQFF

j_call: TRBJ1-2
clone_size: NA
d_call: TRBD1
v_call: TRBV5-6
cdr3_nt: TGTGCCAGCAGCTTTATCTCCGGGACAGGGGGTAACTATGGCTACACCTTC
cdr3_aa: CASSFISGTGGNYGYTF

j_call: TRBJ2-1
clone_size: NA
d_call: NA
v_call: TRBV5-1
cdr3_nt: TGCGCCAGCAGCTTGCAGGGGATAAGGGACAATGAGCAGTTCTTC
cdr3_aa: CASSLQGIRDNEQFF

j_call: TRBJ2-5
clone_size: NA
d_call: NA
v_call: TRBV21-1
cdr3_nt: TGTGCCAGCAGGGGACAGGGGGAAGAGACCCAGTACTTC
cdr3_aa: CASRGQGEETQYF

j_call: TRBJ1-1
clone_size: once
d_call: NA
v_call: TRBV19
cdr3_nt: TGTGCCAGTAGTATTGGCTGGGGAGGTACTGAAGCTTTCTTT
cdr3_aa: CASSIGWGGTEAFF

j_call: TRBJ2-3
clone_size: NA
d_call: TRBD1
v_call: TRBV25-1
cdr3_nt: TGTGCCAGCAGTGTCCAGGGGGGCACAGATACGCAGTATTTT
cdr3_aa: CASSVQGGTDTQYF

j_call: TRBJ2-7
clone_size: NA
d_call: NA
v_call: TRBV25-1
cdr3_nt: TGTGCCAGCACCTCAGTGGGAGGCGACGAGCAGTACTTC
cdr3_aa: CASTSVGGDEQYF

j_call: TRBJ2-7
clone_size: NA
d_call: NA
v_call: TRBV19
cdr3_nt: TGTGCCAGTAGTATCGGCCCGACTACCTACGAGCAGTACTTC
cdr3_aa: CASSIGPTTYEQYF

j_call: TRBJ2-7
clone_size: NA
d_call: NA
v_call: TRBV27
cdr3_nt: TGTGCCAGCAGTTTAAAGTGGGGCAGTAGCCGCGAGCAGTACTTC
cdr3_aa: CASSLKWGSSREQYF